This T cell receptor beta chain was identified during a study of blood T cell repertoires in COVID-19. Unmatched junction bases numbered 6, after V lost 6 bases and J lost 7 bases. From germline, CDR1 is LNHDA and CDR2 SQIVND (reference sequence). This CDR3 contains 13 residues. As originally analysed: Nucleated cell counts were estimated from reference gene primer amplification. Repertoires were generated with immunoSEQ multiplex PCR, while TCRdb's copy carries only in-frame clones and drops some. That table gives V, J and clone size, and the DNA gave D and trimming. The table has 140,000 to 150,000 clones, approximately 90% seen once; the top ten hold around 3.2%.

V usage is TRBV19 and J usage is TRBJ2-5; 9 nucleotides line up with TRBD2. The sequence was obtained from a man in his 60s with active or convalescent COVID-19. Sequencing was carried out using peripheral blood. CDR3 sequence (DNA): TGTGCCAGTAGGTTAGCGGGGGACGGGACCCAGTACTTC. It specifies CASRLAGDGTQYF. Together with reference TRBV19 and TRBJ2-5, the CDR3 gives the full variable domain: DGGITQSPKYLFRKEGQNVTLSCEQNLNHDAMYWYRQDPGQGLRLIYYSQIVNDFQKGDIAEGYSVSREKKESFPLTVTSAQKNPTAFYLCASRLAGDGTQYFGPGTRLLVL.